The source of this T cell receptor beta chain is a study of blood T cell repertoires in COVID-19 (TCRdb year 2020). Study-wide context: Collaborator samples came from the United States, Italy and Spain and covered acute and convalescent phases of COVID-19. The samples were drawn from the first 160 participants of the ongoing ImmuneRACE study and from 950 to 1,500 subjects provided by 6 global collaborators. HLA class I and class II types, where available, came from metadata supplied by the sample provider rather than from assay-based typing. The sample metadata nearly always contained a de-identified subject ID, COVID-19 status, age in years and sex. The repertoires were released in a freely available public database meant as a resource for research on the immune response to SARS-CoV-2. The dataset comprised deeply sampled blood TCRbeta repertoires from subjects exposed to, actively infected with, or recovered from COVID-19. The prospective study material was composed of cDNA or gDNA derived from T cells, B-cell-depleted T cells, or PBMCs.

Findings and caveats that apply to the study as a whole: The quantity of clinical and demographic metadata differed by source and by participant and was supplied without curation.

TCRbeta CDR3 regions were amplified from genomic DNA by means of the immunoSEQ Assay, a bias-controlled multiplex PCR. Under the source paper's analysis protocol: The number of nucleated cells in each sample was estimated from the amplification of reference gene primers within the assay. To quantify the absolute abundance of each unique TCRbeta CDR3 rearrangement, sequence reads were collapsed and filtered. For each sample, productive Simpson clonality was calculated as the square root of Simpson's diversity index across productive rearrangements. This is the immuneACCESS table as TCRdb keeps it, with only in-frame sequences that have V and J called. A part of the clones is gone; compared with another copy, unresolved V genes explain less than half, and the rest is unexplained. The D gene and trimming were derived from the DNA, and the V and J assignments and clone size from that table. The sample contains 200,000 or so clones, approximately 83% of them found a single time. The top ten constitute 7% to 9% of the sample.

In regard to this clone: Its cognate antigen has yet to be identified. Per-nucleotide qualities are absent, and no much larger clonotype sits a single base away.

The CDR3 starts with the cysteine, ends with the phenylalanine, and has 18 residues. Here the CDR3 DNA is all that survives: 54 bases in frame from base 1. CDR1 and CDR2 are read off the germline V gene as SGHTA and FQGNSA. Between the V and J ends, shortened by 5 bases and 0 bases respectively, the junction contains 23 bases. Enrolling through a virtual design, the prospective study's participants ranged in age from roughly 18 to 95 years and lived across some 23 United States geographic areas. Cohort assignment in the prospective study relied on participant-reported clinical history from a screening survey and a study questionnaire. Recovered participants in ImmuneRACE Cohort 3 were defined as having two consecutive negative NP/OP PCR tests, clearance from a healthcare professional, or resolution of symptoms. In the prospective study, mobile phlebotomists collected whole blood, serum and a nasopharyngeal or oropharyngeal swab from each participant. Prospective study participants could optionally give additional blood draws and questionnaires over an approximately 2-month period. Before DNA extraction, prospective study blood samples were shipped either frozen or at room temperature.

Specimen: PBMCs or T cells enriched from blood (not recorded which). Here the chain combines TRBV7-2 and TRBJ2-7; TRBD2 is perhaps the D gene, given 7 matching bases. The source of this sequence is a middle-aged man who had recovered from COVID-19. The nucleotide sequence reads TGTGCCAGCAGCGTACAAAACGTATGGGGGGGCTACTCCTACGAGCAGTACTTC. Its coded protein is CASSVQNVWGGYSYEQYF.